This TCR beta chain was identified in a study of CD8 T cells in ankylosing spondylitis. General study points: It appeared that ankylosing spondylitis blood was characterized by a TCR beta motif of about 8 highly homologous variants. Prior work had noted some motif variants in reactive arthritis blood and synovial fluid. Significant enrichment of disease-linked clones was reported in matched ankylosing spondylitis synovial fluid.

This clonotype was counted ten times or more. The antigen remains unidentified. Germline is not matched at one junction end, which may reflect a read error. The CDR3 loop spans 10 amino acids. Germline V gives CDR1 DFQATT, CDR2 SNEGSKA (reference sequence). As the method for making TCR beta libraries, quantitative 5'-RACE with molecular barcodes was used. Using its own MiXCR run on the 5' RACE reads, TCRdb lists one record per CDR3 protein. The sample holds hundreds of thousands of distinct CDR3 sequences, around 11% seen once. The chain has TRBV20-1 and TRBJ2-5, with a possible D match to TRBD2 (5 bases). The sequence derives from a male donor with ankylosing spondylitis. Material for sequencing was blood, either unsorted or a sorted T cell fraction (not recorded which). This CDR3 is CSPRGETQYF. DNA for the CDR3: TGCAGTCCTAGAGGGGAGACCCAGTACTTC.